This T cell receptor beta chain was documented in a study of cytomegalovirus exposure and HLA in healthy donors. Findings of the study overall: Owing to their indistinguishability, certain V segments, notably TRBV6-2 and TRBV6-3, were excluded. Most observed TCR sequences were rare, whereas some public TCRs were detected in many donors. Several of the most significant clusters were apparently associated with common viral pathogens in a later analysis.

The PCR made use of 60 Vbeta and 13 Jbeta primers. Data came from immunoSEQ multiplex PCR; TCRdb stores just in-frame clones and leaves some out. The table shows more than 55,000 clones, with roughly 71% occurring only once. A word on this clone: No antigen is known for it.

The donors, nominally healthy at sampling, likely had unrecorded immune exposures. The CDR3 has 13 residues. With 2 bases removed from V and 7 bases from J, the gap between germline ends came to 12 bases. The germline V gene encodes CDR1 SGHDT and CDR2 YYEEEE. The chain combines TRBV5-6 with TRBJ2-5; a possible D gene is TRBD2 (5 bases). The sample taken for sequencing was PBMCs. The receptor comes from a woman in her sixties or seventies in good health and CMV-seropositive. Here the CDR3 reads CASSFGDGMTQYF. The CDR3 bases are TGTGCCAGCAGCTTTGGAGACGGGATGACCCAGTACTTC.